The 14 T cell receptor beta chains below were found in one sample sequenced in a study of blood T cell repertoires in COVID-19. Some clones are missing from TCRdb's copy, which holds only in-frame ones; the method was immunoSEQ multiplex PCR. Here the sample spans approximately 40,000 clones, 87% being singletons. The sequenced sample consisted of peripheral blood. Receptors were obtained from a man in his sixties with acute or convalescent COVID-19.

The chain couples TRBV10-2 to TRBJ1-5; a possible D gene is TRBD1 (6 bases). The CDR3 is made up of 13 amino acids. The germline gives CDR1 WSHSY, CDR2 SAAADI. The V end lost 6 bases, the J end lost 4 bases, and 10 bases lay between the germline ends. CDR3 loop: CASRGGLNQPQHF. The CDR3 DNA is TGCGCCAGCAGGGGGGGGCTTAATCAGCCCCAGCATTTT.

This clone was found once. J is TRBJ1-3 and V is TRBV5-4, with D possibly TRBD1 on 6 matching bases. V lost 5 bases to trimming and J lost 0 bases, with 15 bases between them. The germline CDR1 and CDR2 sequences are SGHNT and YYREEE (reference sequence). The CDR3 contains 16 residues. The CDR3 spells CASSPGQLASGNTIYF. Written as DNA, the CDR3 is TGTGCCAGCAGTCCCGGACAGCTGGCCTCTGGAAACACCATATATTTT.

This chain joins TRBV10-3 and TRBJ1-3; TRBD1 matches at 8 bases. CDR1 ENHRY and CDR2 SYGVKD come from the germline V gene. V gave up 6 bases and J gave up 3 bases; unmatched junction bases: 7. CDR3 length: 15 amino acids. The CDR3 loop reads CAISDAGGVGNTIYF. DNA for the CDR3: TGTGCCATCAGCGACGCAGGGGGCGTTGGAAACACCATATATTTT.

This clone was recorded a few times. V usage is TRBV7-9 and J usage is TRBJ2-7; possible D gene TRBD1, 6 bases. Germline CDR1 SEHNR, CDR2 FQNEAQ (reference sequence). The length of the CDR3 is 18 residues. Between the trimmed V and J ends, which lost 4 bases and 0 bases, there was a span of 22 bases. The CDR3 DNA reads TGTGCCAGCAGCTCGCCTTGGACAGCCGAAGGCAGCTCCTACGAGCAGTACTTC. It encodes CASSSPWTAEGSSYEQYF.

This chain uses TRBV6-1 with TRBJ2-2, with 7 bases matching TRBD1. Germline V gives CDR1 MNHNS, CDR2 SASEGT. Trimming cost V 1 base and J 0 bases; bases outside gene matches: 8. This CDR3 is 18 amino acids long. CDR3 DNA: TGTGCCAGCAGTGAAGTTTCTCCCGGGACAGCGAACACCGGGGAGCTGTTTTTT. Translating it yields CASSEVSPGTANTGELFF.

The chain joins TRBV5-1 to TRBJ2-3; 12 bases agree with TRBD1. The trim removed 0 bases at V and 8 bases at J, leaving 10 bases unmatched. The germline CDR1 and CDR2 sequences are SGHRS and YFSETQ. CDR3 length: 17 residues. Here the CDR3 reads CASSLGLGTGGLGTQYF. In DNA, the CDR3 is TGCGCCAGCAGCTTGGGTTTGGGGACAGGGGGCCTTGGTACGCAGTATTTT.

The rearrangement joins TRBV7-9 to TRBJ2-1, with TRBD2 matching over 7 bases. The germline CDR1 and CDR2 sequences are SEHNR and FQNEAQ (reference sequence). V was clipped by 1 base and J by 3 bases; unmatched bases: 9. The CDR3 is 17 residues long. CDR3 protein: CASSLVSGRPLYNEQFF. The DNA for the CDR3 is TGTGCCAGCAGCTTAGTCTCCGGGAGGCCCCTCTACAATGAGCAGTTCTTC. Drawing the rest from reference TRBV7-9 and TRBJ2-1, the complete variable domain is DTGVSQNPRHKITKRGQNVTFRCDPISEHNRLYWYRQTLGQGPEFLTYFQNEAQLEKSRLLSDRFSAERPKGSFSTLEIQRTEQGDSAMYLCASSLVSGRPLYNEQFFGPGTRLTVL.

The chain uses TRBV5-1 and TRBJ1-4; a possible D gene is TRBD1 (5 bases). CDR1 SGHRS and CDR2 YFSETQ come from the germline V gene. The CDR3 runs to 15 residues. The V end was cut by 0 bases, the J end by 10 bases, with 16 bases between. CDR3 DNA: TGCGCCAGCAGCTTGGAGGCGGGACTCTACGGAAAACTGTTTTTT. Translating it yields CASSLEAGLYGKLFF.

This clone was detected only a few times. The chain joins TRBV5-4 to TRBJ2-7; possible D gene TRBD2, 5 bases. The CDR3 length is 13 residues. Germline V lookup: CDR1 SGHNT, CDR2 YYREEE (reference sequence). Trimming cost V 1 base and J 3 bases, with 8 bases left between them. The chain's CDR3 is CASSLPAGYEQYF. CDR3 sequence (DNA): TGTGCCAGCAGCTTGCCGGCGGGCTACGAGCAGTACTTC.

This chain uses TRBV15 with TRBJ1-2; D unclear. The CDR3 length is 13 residues. The germline gives CDR1 LNHNV, CDR2 YYDKDF (reference sequence). V was cut by 5 bases and J by 8 bases, with 15 bases left in between. The CDR3 is CATSHGPTGGYTF. CDR3 coding DNA: TGTGCCACCAGCCACGGGCCTACGGGAGGCTACACCTTC. Full variable domain (outside the CDR3, taken from reference TRBV15 and TRBJ1-2): DAMVIQNPRYQVTQFGKPVTLSCSQTLNHNVMYWYQQKSSQAPKLLFHYYDKDFNNEADTPDNFQSRRPNTSFCFLDIRSPGLGDTAMYLCATSHGPTGGYTFGSGTRLTVV.

This clone was counted once. The V gene is TRBV19, the J gene TRBJ1-4, with 11 bases aligning to TRBD1. Unmatched junction bases numbered 7, after V lost 9 bases and J lost 4 bases. Germline V gene data show CDR1 as LNHDA and CDR2 as SQIVND (reference sequence). This CDR3 is built from 15 residues. The CDR3 sequence: CASRDRGGDNEKLFF. DNA for the CDR3: TGTGCCAGCCGGGACAGGGGGGGGGATAATGAAAAACTGTTTTTT.

This rearrangement joins TRBV6-5 to TRBJ2-7; D perhaps matches TRBD1 (5 bases). Deletions cut 7 bases from V and 2 bases from J, with 15 bases between. This CDR3 spans 14 amino acids. Germline CDR1 and CDR2: MNHEY and SVGAGI. The CDR3 spells CASTPTEPPYEQYF. CDR3 in DNA: TGTGCCAGCACCCCGACAGAACCCCCCTACGAGCAGTACTTC.

The rearrangement links TRBV5-1 to TRBJ1-3; 7 nucleotides match TRBD1. This CDR3 is built from 18 residues. V shed 1 base and J 0 bases; nucleotides not matched to a gene: 10. CDR1 is SGHRS and CDR2 is YFSETQ in the germline V gene. Here the CDR3 DNA reads TGCGCCAGCAGCTTGAGTGTGGGACAGCTTCTCTCTGGAAACACCATATATTTT. The encoded protein is CASSLSVGQLLSGNTIYF. Variable domain in full (rest from reference TRBV5-1 and TRBJ1-3): KAGVTQTPRYLIKTRGQQVTLSCSPISGHRSVSWYQQTPGQGLQFLFEYFSETQRNKGNFPGRFSGRQFSNSRSEMNVSTLELGDSALYLCASSLSVGQLLSGNTIYFGEGSWLTVV.

This rearrangement joins TRBV7-2 to TRBJ2-1, with 13 bases aligning to TRBD2. After removal of 1 base from V and 5 bases from J, the junction contained 5 bases not matched to a gene. The CDR3 has 17 amino acids. The V gene's germline CDR1 is SGHTA and CDR2 FQGNSA. The CDR3 sequence: CASSLVLLAGGDNEQFF. The DNA of the CDR3 is TGTGCCAGCAGCTTAGTCTTACTAGCGGGAGGGGACAATGAGCAGTTCTTC.